This is a list of T cell receptor beta chains from one sample in a study of blood T cell repertoires in COVID-19. The assay was immunoSEQ multiplex PCR, and TCRdb's table has in-frame clones only and misses some. The table includes about 60,000 clones, approximately 91% detected once. Sequences were obtained from peripheral blood. The receptors stem from a man in his forties or fifties with active COVID-19. CDR3s include the opening cysteine and the closing phenylalanine or tryptophan. D genes are given only for firm matches. Part of the rows lack a size; the others show once, few, many or a class for expanded clones.

TRBV7-2,once,13,-,TRBJ1-5,TGTGCCAGCAGCTTAACAGTTAATCAGCCCCAGCATTTT,CASSLTVNQPQHF
TRBV27,few,14,TRBD1,TRBJ1-2,TGTGCCAGCAGTTTAACCACAGGGGGCTATGGCTACACCTTC,CASSLTTGGYGYTF
TRBV6-5,-,14,-,TRBJ2-5,TGTGCCAGCAGTCCCGGACAGCCTTCCGGGTCCCAGTACTTC,CASSPGQPSGSQYF
TRBV5-1,-,15,TRBD1,TRBJ2-2,TGCGCCAGCAGGCCGGGACAGGGGAACGCCGGGGAGCTGTTTTTT,CASRPGQGNAGELFF
TRBV19,few,14,-,TRBJ1-3,TGTGCCAGTAGAACGGTGAGCTCTGGAAACACCATATATTTT,CASRTVSSGNTIYF
TRBV3-1/TRBV3-2,-,16,-,TRBJ2-6,TGTGCCAGCAGCCAAGGCGGCAGCTCTGGGGCCAACGTCCTGACTTTC,CASSQGGSSGANVLTF
TRBV6-5,once,13,-,TRBJ2-5,TGTGCCAGCAGCGGGGGGCAGGGAGAGACCCAGTACTTC,CASSGGQGETQYF
TRBV13,-,14,TRBD2,TRBJ2-1,TGTGCCAGCAGCTCCGGAGGACTAGCTAAGGAGCAGTTCTTC,CASSSGGLAKEQFF
TRBV10-1,-,16,TRBD2,TRBJ2-7,TGCGCCAGCAGTGATTTAGCGGGGGATGTACACTACGAGCAGTACTTC,CASSDLAGDVHYEQYF
TRBV6-5,-,16,-,TRBJ1-5,TGTGCCAGCAGTTATTACGGGGTTGAGAGCAATCAGCCCCAGCATTTT,CASSYYGVESNQPQHF
TRBV2,-,15,TRBD1,TRBJ1-5,TGTGCCAGCAGGGGGGGACAGTCGATCAATCAGCCCCAGCATTTT,CASRGGQSINQPQHF
TRBV9,-,15,-,TRBJ1-4,TGTGCCAGCAGCGTAGGGGGGGCAACTAATGAAAAACTGTTTTTT,CASSVGGATNEKLFF
TRBV12-3/TRBV12-4,few,13,-,TRBJ1-5,TGTGCCAGCAGTTTCCCAGGGGATCAGCCCCAGCATTTT,CASSFPGDQPQHF
TRBV4-2,-,16,-,TRBJ2-3,TGTGCCAGCAGCCACGGTCCACCTACTTTCACAGATACGCAGTATTTT,CASSHGPPTFTDTQYF
TRBV5-5,-,18,TRBD1,TRBJ1-6,TGTGCCAGCAGCCCTTTATGGGACAGGGTGTTATATAATTCACCCCTCCACTTT,CASSPLWDRVLYNSPLHF
TRBV5-6,-,14,-,TRBJ1-5,TGTGCCAGCAGCCTGGACAGTAGCAATCAGCCCCAGCATTTT,CASSLDSSNQPQHF
TRBV27,-,14,TRBD2,TRBJ2-3,TGTGCCAGCAAGCGGGGGGGCGGCACAGATACGCAGTATTTT,CASKRGGGTDTQYF
TRBV7-9,-,13,-,TRBJ2-7,TGTGCCAGCAGCCGCTACGGAACAGACGAGCAGTACTTC,CASSRYGTDEQYF
TRBV4-1,-,16,TRBD2,TRBJ2-3,TGCGCCAGCAGCACCCCCCTAGCGGGGAACACAGATACGCAGTATTTT,CASSTPLAGNTDTQYF
TRBV2,-,13,-,TRBJ2-2,TGTGCCAGCAGTCAGGGGGAGGACGGGGAGCTGTTTTTT,CASSQGEDGELFF
TRBV3-1/TRBV3-2,-,12,TRBD1,TRBJ2-1,TGTGCCAGCAGCCCACAGGGGAATGAGCAGTTCTTC,CASSPQGNEQFF
TRBV4-3,-,16,-,TRBJ1-6,TGCGCCAGCAGCCAAGCGACAGGTCACCATAATTCACCCCTCCACTTT,CASSQATGHHNSPLHF
TRBV11-3,once,15,TRBD2,TRBJ2-1,TGTGCCAGCAGCGCCGGGTTCGCTCGGGAGGATGAGCAGTTCTTC,CASSAGFAREDEQFF
TRBV21-1,-,14,-,TRBJ1-2,TGTGCCAGCAGCAAGAGGAAGGTACGCTATGGCTACACCTTC,CASSKRKVRYGYTF
TRBV28,once,16,TRBD1,TRBJ1-6,TGTGCCAGCAGTTTAAGGACAGGGATTACGCGTTCACCCCTCCACTTT,CASSLRTGITRSPLHF
TRBV19,-,14,-,TRBJ2-5,TGTGCCAGTAGTATAGACAGGGCAGGGGAGACCCAGTACTTC,CASSIDRAGETQYF
TRBV6-1,few,15,-,TRBJ2-7,TGTGCCAGCAGTGACCCGGGACACATTACCTACGAGCAGTACTTC,CASSDPGHITYEQYF
TRBV3-1/TRBV3-2,-,15,TRBD2,TRBJ2-5,TGTGCCAGCAGCCAAGGCGCGGGGGGTGGAGAGACCCAGTACTTC,CASSQGAGGGETQYF
TRBV7-9,-,15,-,TRBJ1-4,TGTGCCAGCAGCTTAGTGGGGGGTAGCGATGAAAAACTGTTTTTT,CASSLVGGSDEKLFF
TRBV15,-,15,-,TRBJ1-1,TGTGCCACCAGCAGAGTCGCAGGGAAAGGCACTGAAGCTTTCTTT,CATSRVAGKGTEAFF
TRBV4-3,-,13,-,TRBJ2-7,TGCGCCAGCAGCCAAGACGGTCCCTACGAGCAGTACTTC,CASSQDGPYEQYF
TRBV6-6,-,14,-,TRBJ2-1,TGTGCCAGCAGTTACTCGAGGACTTACAATGAGCAGTTCTTC,CASSYSRTYNEQFF
TRBV5-5,-,14,TRBD1,TRBJ2-7,TGTGCCAGCAGCTTTCGACAGGGGGTCGGGGAGCAGTACTTC,CASSFRQGVGEQYF
TRBV29-1,-,13,-,TRBJ2-1,TGCAGCGTTGTGGGGAGACCCTACAATGAGCAGTTCTTC,CSVVGRPYNEQFF
TRBV4-1,-,15,TRBD2,TRBJ2-3,TGCGCCAGCAGCCAAGTGGTAGCGGGGGAGAATACGCAGTATTTT,CASSQVVAGENTQYF
TRBV13,-,16,TRBD2,TRBJ2-1,TGTGCCAGCAGCTCCTCAGGGACTATCTCCTACAATGAGCAGTTCTTC,CASSSSGTISYNEQFF
TRBV5-5,-,15,-,TRBJ1-1,TGTGCCAGCAGCTTGAATGTGTACATGAACACTGAAGCTTTCTTT,CASSLNVYMNTEAFF
TRBV5-1,-,13,-,TRBJ1-2,TGCGCCAGCAGCTTGGAGGGGGTATCAGGCTACACCTTC,CASSLEGVSGYTF
TRBV2,-,12,-,TRBJ1-2,TGTGCCGGGACGGGGGGAAACTATGGCTACACCTTC,CAGTGGNYGYTF
TRBV9,once,15,TRBD1,TRBJ2-7,TGTGCCAGCAGCGTAGCCACAGGGGAACTCTACGAGCAGTACTTC,CASSVATGELYEQYF
TRBV19,-,15,TRBD1,TRBJ2-2,TGTGCCAGTAAGATGGCAGGGGGCGGCACCGGGGAGCTGTTTTTT,CASKMAGGGTGELFF